This entry is about one TCR beta chain. Its antigen remains unknown. These data come from a study of T-cell memory formation after mild COVID-19. One entry per CDR3 protein results from TCRdb running MiXCR on the 5' RACE reads. The sample shows roughly 340,000 distinct CDR3 sequences, roughly 15% of them seen only once. General study results and limits: Among clones contracting day 15 to 85, CD4/CD8 was balanced, whereas later expanders leaned CD4+. Some clones that responded turned up in pre-infection memory, which suggests that cross-reactive memory joined in.

The germline gives CDR1 ENHRY, CDR2 SYGVKD. This CDR3 spans 14 amino acids. V was pared by 6 bases and J by 0 bases, with 4 bases of the junction left unmatched. The TCR was taken from a man aged 18 to 30 who had mild COVID-19 (a few samples of this study predate the infection). Cell type and time point are not known. This rearrangement joins TRBV10-3 to TRBJ2-5, with 7 bases fitting TRBD1. Input material: PBMCs or a T cell subset sorted from them (not recorded which). CDR3 protein: CAIRGQMDQETQYF. Here the CDR3 DNA reads TGTGCCATCAGGGGACAGATGGACCAAGAGACCCAGTACTTC.